The sequence of this TCR beta chain was determined in a study of vaccination effects on CD4 cells after COVID-19. Here immunoSEQ multiplex PCR was the method, and the copy in TCRdb shows in-frame clones only, minus some. The sample yields roughly 30,000 clones, 73% seen once. Trimming removed 0 bases at V and 1 base at J, with 3 bases between. This CDR3 contains 14 residues. Germline CDR1 is KGHSH and CDR2 is LQKENI. Turning to this clone: Its antigen is not known.

Expansion with viral peptide pools was applied to antigen-specific CD4+ T cells by the ViraFEST assay prior to sequencing. Culture proceeded for more than 8 days, and CD4+ T cells were then isolated. Testing of the vaccine recipients showed negative nucleocapsid antibodies and no prior SARS-CoV-2 infection. Each culture well received a few million PBMC. These cells were then cultured in IMDM with about 10 IU/ml IL-2 and roughly 10 ug/ml peptides. This material consisted of CD4+ T cells from PBMCs cultured with HCoV-OC43 spike peptides, taken before COVID-19 vaccination. The subset here: HCoV-OC43 spike overlapping peptide pool stimulation. V gene TRBV18 combines with J gene TRBJ2-2; no clear D. The source is a human donor who received a COVID-19 vaccine. The chain's CDR3 is CASSPPWNTGELFF. Written as DNA, the CDR3 is TGTGCCAGCTCACCACCGTGGAACACCGGGGAGCTGTTTTTT.